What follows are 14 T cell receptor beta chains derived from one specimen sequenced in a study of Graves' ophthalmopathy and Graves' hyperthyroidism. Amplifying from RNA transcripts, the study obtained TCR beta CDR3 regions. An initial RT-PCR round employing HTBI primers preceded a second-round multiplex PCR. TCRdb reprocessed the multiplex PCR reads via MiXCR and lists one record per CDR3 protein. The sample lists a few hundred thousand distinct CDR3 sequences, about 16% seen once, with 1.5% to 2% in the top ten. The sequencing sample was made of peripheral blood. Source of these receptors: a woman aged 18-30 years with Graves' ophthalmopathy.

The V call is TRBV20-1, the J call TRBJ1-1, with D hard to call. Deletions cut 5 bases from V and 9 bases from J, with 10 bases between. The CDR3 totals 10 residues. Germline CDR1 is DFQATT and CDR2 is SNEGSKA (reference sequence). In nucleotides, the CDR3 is TGCAGTGCTGCCCCCAGTAAAGCTTTCTTT. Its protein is CSAAPSKAFF.

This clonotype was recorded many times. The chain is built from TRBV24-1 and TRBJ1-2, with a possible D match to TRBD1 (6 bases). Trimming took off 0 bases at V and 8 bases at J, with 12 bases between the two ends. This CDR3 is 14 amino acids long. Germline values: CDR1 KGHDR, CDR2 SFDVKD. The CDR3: CATSDLRTDRGYTF. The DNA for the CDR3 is TGTGCCACCAGTGATTTGCGGACAGATCGGGGCTACACCTTC.

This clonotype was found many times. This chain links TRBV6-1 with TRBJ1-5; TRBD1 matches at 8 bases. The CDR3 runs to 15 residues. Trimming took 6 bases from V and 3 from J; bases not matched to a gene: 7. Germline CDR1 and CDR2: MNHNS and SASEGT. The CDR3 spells CASRSGTGLNQPQHF. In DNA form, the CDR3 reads TGTGCCAGCAGGTCCGGGACAGGTCTCAATCAGCCCCAGCATTTT.

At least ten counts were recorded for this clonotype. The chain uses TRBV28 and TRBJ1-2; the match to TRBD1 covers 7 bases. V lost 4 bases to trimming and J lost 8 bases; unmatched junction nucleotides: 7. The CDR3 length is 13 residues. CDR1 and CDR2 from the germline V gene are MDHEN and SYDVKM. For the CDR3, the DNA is TGTGCCAGCAGTTACAGGGGAGAGGACGGCTACACCTTC. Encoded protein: CASSYRGEDGYTF.

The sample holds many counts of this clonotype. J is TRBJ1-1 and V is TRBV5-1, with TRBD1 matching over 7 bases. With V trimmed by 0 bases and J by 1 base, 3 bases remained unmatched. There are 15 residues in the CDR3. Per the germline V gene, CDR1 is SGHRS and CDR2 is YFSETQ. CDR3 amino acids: CASSLDRGRNTEAFF. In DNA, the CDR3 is TGCGCCAGCAGCTTGGACAGGGGCCGGAACACTGAAGCTTTCTTT.

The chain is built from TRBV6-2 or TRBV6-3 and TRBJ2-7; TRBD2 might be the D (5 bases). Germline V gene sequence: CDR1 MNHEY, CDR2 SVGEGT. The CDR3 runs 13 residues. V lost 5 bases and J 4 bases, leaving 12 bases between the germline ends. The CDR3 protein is CASSLGSWYEQYF. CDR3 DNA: TGTGCCAGCAGTCTAGGGAGTTGGTACGAGCAGTACTTC.

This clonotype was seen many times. The CDR3 DNA is TGTGCCAGTAGTCCCCGCGGGACAGGGGGCGGCGGGGAGCTGTTTTTT. Its translation: CASSPRGTGGGGELFF. The chain has TRBV19 and TRBJ2-2, with 12 positions matching TRBD1. Germline assignment: CDR1 LNHDA and CDR2 SQIVND (reference sequence). The length of the CDR3 is 16 residues. The V and J ends lost 5 bases and 7 bases, in that order; junction bases with no gene match: 8.

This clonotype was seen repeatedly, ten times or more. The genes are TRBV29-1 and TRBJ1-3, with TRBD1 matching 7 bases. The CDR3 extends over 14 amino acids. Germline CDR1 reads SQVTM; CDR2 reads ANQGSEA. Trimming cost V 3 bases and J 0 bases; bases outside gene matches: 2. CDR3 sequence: CSVDAGGSGNTIYF. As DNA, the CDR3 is TGCAGCGTTGATGCAGGGGGCTCTGGAAACACCATATATTTT.

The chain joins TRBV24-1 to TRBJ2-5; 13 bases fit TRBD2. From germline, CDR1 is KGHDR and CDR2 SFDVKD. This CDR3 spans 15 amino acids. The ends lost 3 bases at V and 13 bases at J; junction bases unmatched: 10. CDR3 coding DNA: TGTGCCACCAGTGATCCGGGACTAGCGGGGATTCGCTTGTACTTC. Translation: CATSDPGLAGIRLYF.

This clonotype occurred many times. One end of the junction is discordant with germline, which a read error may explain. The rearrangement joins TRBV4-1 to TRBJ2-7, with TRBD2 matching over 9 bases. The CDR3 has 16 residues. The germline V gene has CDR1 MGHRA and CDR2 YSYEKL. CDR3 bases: TGCGCCAGCAGCCGGACTAGCGAGCGGACTAACTACGAACAGTGCTTC. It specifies CASSRTSERTNYEQCF.

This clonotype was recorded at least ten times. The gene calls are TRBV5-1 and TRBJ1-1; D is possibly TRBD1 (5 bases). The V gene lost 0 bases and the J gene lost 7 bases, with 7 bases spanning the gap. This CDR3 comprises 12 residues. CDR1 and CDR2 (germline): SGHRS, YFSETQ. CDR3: CASSLVRGEAFF. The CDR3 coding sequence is TGCGCCAGCAGCTTGGTTAGGGGTGAAGCTTTCTTT.

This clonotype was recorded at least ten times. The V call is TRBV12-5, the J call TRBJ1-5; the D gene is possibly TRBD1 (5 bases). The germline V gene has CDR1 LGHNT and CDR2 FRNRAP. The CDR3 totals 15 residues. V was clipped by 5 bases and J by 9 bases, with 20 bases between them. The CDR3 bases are TGTGCTAGTGGTAGGACACTCCTCCTTATTCGGCCCCAGCATTTT. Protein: CASGRTLLLIRPQHF.

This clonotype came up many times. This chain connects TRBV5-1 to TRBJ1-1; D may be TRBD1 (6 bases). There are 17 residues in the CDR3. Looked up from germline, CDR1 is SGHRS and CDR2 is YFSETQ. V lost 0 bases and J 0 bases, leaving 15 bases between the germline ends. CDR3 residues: CASSLESLGGLNTEAFF. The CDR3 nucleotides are TGCGCCAGCAGCTTGGAAAGTTTAGGGGGGCTGAACACTGAAGCTTTCTTT.

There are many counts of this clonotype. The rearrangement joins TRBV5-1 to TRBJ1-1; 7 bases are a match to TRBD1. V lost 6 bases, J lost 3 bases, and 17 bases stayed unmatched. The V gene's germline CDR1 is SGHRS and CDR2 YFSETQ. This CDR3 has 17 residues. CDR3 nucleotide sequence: TGCGCCAGCAAACTTATAGACAGGGAAATTTGGGACACTGAAGCTTTCTTT. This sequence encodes CASKLIDREIWDTEAFF. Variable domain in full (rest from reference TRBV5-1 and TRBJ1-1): KAGVTQTPRYLIKTRGQQVTLSCSPISGHRSVSWYQQTPGQGLQFLFEYFSETQRNKGNFPGRFSGRQFSNSRSEMNVSTLELGDSALYLCASKLIDREIWDTEAFFGQGTRLTVV.